The subject of this entry is one T cell receptor beta chain. Its antigen is unknown. The data were taken from a study of T cell responses to AZD1222 COVID-19 vaccine. Study context: Both about-4-week and about-12-week second-dose recipients were combined. General observations from the study: Among those given AZD1222, only six were seropositive at baseline.

The protocol was immunoSEQ multiplex PCR, while the TCRdb copy is restricted to in-frame clones and leaves out a portion. The sample lists 140,000 or so clones, over 75% occurring once. Specimen: peripheral blood, collected on day 0 of AZD1222 vaccination. This clonotype was sampled from an adult in good health.

The DNA for the CDR3 is TGTGCCAGCAGTGAACAAGGGACAGGGGGTGAAAAACTGTTTTTT. As protein: CASSEQGTGGEKLFF. The chain is built from TRBV2 and TRBJ1-4; 11 bases match TRBD1. J was trimmed by 7 bases and V by 2 bases; bases with no gene match: 3. This CDR3 comprises 15 residues. Germline V gene lookup returns CDR1 SNHLY and CDR2 FYNNEI.